The text below deals with one T cell receptor beta chain. Genomic DNA acted as the template from which TCR beta VDJ combination and CDR3 sequence profiling were carried out. TCRdb fed the reads into MiXCR, producing one record per CDR3 protein. The sample gives approximately 380,000 distinct CDR3 sequences, approximately 70% of which show up once; approximately 3.9% is in the top ten. These data come from a study of CD8+CD57+ T cells in acquired aplastic anemia. The wider study: DNA recovered from sorted CD4+ and CD8+ cells had a mean of about 3 ug.

The germline gives CDR1 SGHNT, CDR2 YYREEE (reference sequence). Trimming removed 2 bases at V and 8 bases at J, with 14 bases between. This CDR3 spans 15 amino acids. This sequence was found in a human donor in good health, serving as a control. The sequencing input was sorted CD4+, CD8+, or CD8+CD57+ T cells (not recorded which) from PBMCs. This chain links TRBV5-4 with TRBJ1-6, with D possibly matching TRBD1 (5 bases). CDR3 protein: CASSLGVGRDSPLHF. The CDR3 region has the DNA TGTGCCAGCAGCTTAGGGGTGGGCAGGGATTCACCCCTCCACTTT. The full variable domain, completed using reference TRBV5-4 and TRBJ1-6, is ETGVTQSPTHLIKTRGQQVTLRCSSQSGHNTVSWYQQALGQGPQFIFQYYREEENGRGNFPPRFSGLQFPNYSSELNVNALELDDSALYLCASSLGVGRDSPLHFGNGTRLTVT.